Sequencing of this T cell receptor beta chain was carried out in a study of response to subunit inactivated influenza vaccine (dated by TCRdb to between 2018 and 2020). Background for the entire study: Deep quantitative profiling of the T cell receptor repertoire was used in the study to follow responses to a trivalent subunit inactivated influenza vaccine.

Library preparation employed RT-PCR. Reads for this sample came from an Illumina HiSeq 2500. TCRdb ran its own pipeline on the public reads, namely fastp trimming at Q25 and MiXCR clone calling, and kept in-frame beta chains. Rows are combined by CDR3 protein, so each entry shows the most common genes and DNA. The sample table holds about 240,000 distinct CDR3 sequences, of which 12% were seen once. 7.8% of the sample lies in the top ten. CDR1 is given as SGHVS and CDR2 as FQNEAQ, both from the germline V gene. V is shortened by 6 bases, J by 7 bases, and the region joining them spans 13 bases. The CDR3 contains 14 residues, cysteine and phenylalanine counted. Only the CDR3 DNA is retained, 42 bases long and in frame from the first base. For this clonotype: Its antigen is still unknown. No base-level quality is on record; no much larger clone is a single base apart.

Study-wide findings and limitations: According to the authors, only a limited number of new T cells may be recruited by each seasonal influenza vaccination.

The sequence links TRBV7-8 to TRBJ1-6; a tentative D call is TRBD1 (6 bases match). This sequence originates from a man aged 50 to 60 who received an inactivated influenza vaccine. Donor details come from another sample of the same person, matched by shared clones. The sequencing here drew on non-naive T cells sorted from PBMCs, taken less than 15 days before vaccination. The sample's cell subset or site label, decoded: memory T cell fraction. The sequenced DNA: TGTGCCAGCAGAAGGACAGAATTGAATTCACCCCTCCACTTT. It is translated as CASRRTELNSPLHF.